This note documents a single TCR beta chain sequence. Its antigen is currently unknown. Sequenced by immunoSEQ multiplex PCR; TCRdb stores in-frame clones only, minus some. The table lists about 54,000 clones, 84% of them singletons. The data originate from a study of OX40 agonist ivuxolimab in advanced cancers. About the study: Intravenous ivuxolimab was administered to patients every 2 weeks at 0.01 to 10 mg/kg. Three dose-escalation patients had partial responses: one with hepatocellular carcinoma and two with cutaneous melanoma.

Study results and limitations: Partial responders at 0.1-3.0 mg/kg had among the lowest clonal expansion.

The V gene lost 5 bases and the J gene lost 0 bases, with 5 bases spanning the gap. This CDR3 contains 12 residues. Germline-derived CDR1 and CDR2 are SEHNR and FQNEAQ (reference sequence). The gene calls are TRBV7-9 and TRBJ2-7, with no clear D. This receptor was taken from an adult with an advanced solid tumor such as melanoma, head and neck, liver or kidney cancer. Sequenced here: CD4+ or CD8+ T cells sorted from blood, sampled in a trial of the OX40 agonist ivuxolimab. CDR3: CASSVSSYEQYF. The DNA of the CDR3 is TGTGCCAGCAGCGTATCCTCCTACGAGCAGTACTTC.